The 29 T cell receptor beta chains given below trace back to one sample, sequenced in a study of blood T cell repertoires in COVID-19. Here immunoSEQ multiplex PCR was the method, and the copy in TCRdb shows in-frame clones only, minus some. Of approximately 180,000 clones in the sample, 75% to 80% were seen once. The sample taken for sequencing was peripheral blood. The receptors were sampled from a woman aged 70-85 years with acute or convalescent COVID-19.

This clone was seen a few times. CDR3 nucleotides: TGTGCCTCTAGCGGGAGGGCATCGAACACCGGGGAGCTGTTTTTT. It is translated as CASSGRASNTGELFF. The rearrangement joins TRBV30 to TRBJ2-2; 12 nucleotides line up with TRBD2. Germline V gives CDR1 GTSNPN, CDR2 SVGIG (reference sequence). The CDR3 has 15 amino acids. V lost 7 bases, J lost 0 bases, and 3 bases stayed unmatched.

The chain has TRBV7-8 and TRBJ1-5, with TRBD1 matching 8 bases. This CDR3 contains 15 residues. Germline CDR1 and CDR2: SGHVS and FQNEAQ. V dropped 5 bases and J dropped 7; count of bases not matched to a gene: 10. CDR3 bases: TGTGCCAGCAGCCCCCGGACAGGGACAGGACAGCCCCAGCATTTT. Translating it yields CASSPRTGTGQPQHF. The variable domain in full, with the rest retrieved from reference TRBV7-8 and TRBJ1-5, is GAGVSQSPRYKVAKRGQDVALRCDPISGHVSLFWYQQALGQGPEFLTYFQNEAQLDKSGLPSDRFFAERPEGSVSTLKIQRTQQEDSAVYLCASSPRTGTGQPQHFGDGTRLSIL.

The rearrangement joins TRBV15 to TRBJ1-2; a possible D gene is TRBD1 (6 bases). CDR1 and CDR2 (germline): LNHNV, YYDKDF (reference sequence). The V end lost 2 bases, the J end lost 5 bases, and 9 bases lay between the germline ends. CDR3 length: 13 amino acids. CDR3 bases: TGTGCCACCAGCAGACCCCAGGGGTATGGCTACACCTTC. Amino acid sequence: CATSRPQGYGYTF.

V usage is TRBV7-2 and J usage is TRBJ2-5; 11 nucleotides line up with TRBD2. Per germline, CDR1 SGHTA and CDR2 FQGNSA. V trimming: 5 bases; J trimming: 1 base; junction bases outside the gene matches: 3. CDR3 size: 15 residues. CDR3 amino acids: CASSRTSGPQETQYF. In DNA, the CDR3 is TGTGCCAGCAGCCGGACTAGCGGGCCCCAAGAGACCCAGTACTTC.

The chain carries TRBV7-9 and TRBJ1-2; 10 bases match TRBD1. The V and J ends lost 5 bases and 2 bases, in that order; junction bases with no gene match: 5. The CDR3 has 15 amino acids. From germline, CDR1 is SEHNR and CDR2 FQNEAQ (reference sequence). CDR3 loop: CASSKPGQGNYGYTF. The CDR3 DNA reads TGTGCCAGCAGCAAGCCGGGACAGGGGAACTATGGCTACACCTTC.

This chain joins TRBV7-9 and TRBJ2-1; 11 positions agree with TRBD2. V dropped 5 bases and J dropped 4; count of bases not matched to a gene: 4. This CDR3 has 15 residues. Looked up from germline, CDR1 is SEHNR and CDR2 is FQNEAQ (reference sequence). The CDR3 DNA sequence: TGTGCCAGCAGCCAGACTAGCGGGAAGTACAATGAGCAGTTCTTC. This translates into CASSQTSGKYNEQFF.

V and J are TRBV7-2 and TRBJ2-5; 10 positions match TRBD1. The CDR3 covers 15 residues. The germline CDR1 and CDR2 sequences are SGHTA and FQGNSA. J lost 5 bases, V lost 5 bases, and 8 bases had no gene match. CDR3 in DNA: TGTGCCAGCAGCCCTGCGACAGGGGGCGCGGAGACCCAGTACTTC. This gives the protein CASSPATGGAETQYF.

The rearrangement links TRBV18 to TRBJ1-6; no clear D. This CDR3 is built from 17 residues. Germline values: CDR1 KGHSH, CDR2 LQKENI. V lost 4 bases and J lost 8, with 21 bases in between. The CDR3 region is CASSQDPFGVVDSPLHF. The CDR3 nucleotides read TGTGCCAGCTCACAGGACCCCTTCGGGGTAGTGGATTCACCCCTCCACTTT.

The chain has TRBV5-1 and TRBJ2-2, with a possible D match to TRBD1 (6 bases). Trimming pared 0 bases from V and 6 bases from J, leaving 15 bases between. This CDR3 region has 16 residues. Germline V gene data show CDR1 as SGHRS and CDR2 as YFSETQ. The CDR3 loop is CASSLVPGELSGELFF. The CDR3 nucleotides are TGCGCCAGCAGCTTGGTGCCAGGGGAGTTGTCCGGGGAGCTGTTTTTT.

This clone was counted only a few times. V gene TRBV4-1 combines with J gene TRBJ1-5, with D hard to call. The CDR3 covers 13 residues. The germline V and J ends were trimmed by 5 bases and 4 bases, with 9 bases remaining between them. Germline CDR1 MGHRA, CDR2 YSYEKL. The CDR3 sequence is CASSYRENQPQHF. Here the CDR3 DNA reads TGCGCCAGCAGCTATCGGGAAAATCAGCCCCAGCATTTT.

The chain recombines TRBV5-1 with TRBJ2-2, with TRBD1 matching over 9 bases. Germline V gene data show CDR1 as SGHRS and CDR2 as YFSETQ. This CDR3 comprises 16 residues. The junction had 5 bases not matched to a gene; V was cut back by 3 bases and J by 2 bases. In DNA, the CDR3 is TGCGCCAGCAGCTACGGGACAGGGTTAAACACCGGGGAGCTGTTTTTT. Its protein product is CASSYGTGLNTGELFF.

V and J are TRBV5-1 and TRBJ2-2, with 11 bases fitting TRBD2. Germline loops: CDR1 SGHRS, CDR2 YFSETQ. The CDR3 runs 16 residues. V shed 4 bases and J 6 bases; nucleotides not matched to a gene: 8. The CDR3 reads CASSVPLAGDPGELFF. The CDR3 DNA is TGCGCCAGCAGCGTGCCACTAGCGGGAGATCCCGGGGAGCTGTTTTTT.

This clone appeared once. V gene TRBV24-1 combines with J gene TRBJ2-5; TRBD1 is a possible D gene (6 bases). This CDR3 contains 14 residues. The germline CDR1 and CDR2 sequences are KGHDR and SFDVKD. V was trimmed by 4 bases and J by 5 bases, leaving 13 bases between them. Here the CDR3 DNA reads TGTGCCACCAGTGACCCCAGGGGAACGGAGACCCAGTACTTC. This translates into CATSDPRGTETQYF.

V usage is TRBV27 and J usage is TRBJ2-7, with 9 bases lining up with TRBD1. The CDR3 contains 16 residues. V gave up 5 bases and J gave up 6 bases; unmatched junction bases: 14. CDR1 is MNHEY, CDR2 SMNVEV, per germline (reference sequence). CDR3 region: CASSGRPGQGKGEQYF. The DNA for the CDR3 is TGTGCCAGCAGTGGACGACCGGGACAGGGTAAGGGCGAGCAGTACTTC.

The V gene is TRBV27, the J gene TRBJ2-1, with 10 bases matching TRBD1. J gave up 9 bases and V 0 bases, and 5 bases lay outside the gene matches. The CDR3 has 15 amino acids. Germline-derived CDR1 and CDR2 are MNHEY and SMNVEV (reference sequence). CDR3 DNA: TGTGCCAGCAGTTTATCTGGGACAGGGGTTGGTGAGCAGTTCTTC. It specifies CASSLSGTGVGEQFF.

This CDR3 is CASSYYPVTTYGYTF. DNA for the CDR3: TGTGCCAGCAGTTACTATCCCGTGACAACCTATGGCTACACCTTC. The V gene is TRBV6-2 or TRBV6-3, the J gene TRBJ1-2; the D is unclear. The CDR3 is made up of 15 amino acids. V gave up 1 base and J gave up 4 bases, with 13 bases separating them. Germline CDR1 and CDR2: MNHEY and SVGEGT.

This clone showed up many times. The genes are TRBV19 and TRBJ1-5; TRBD1 aligns across 7 bases. Germline lookup yields CDR1 LNHDA and CDR2 SQIVND (reference sequence). After removal of 11 bases from V and 6 bases from J, the junction contained 7 bases not matched to a gene. CDR3 length: 12 amino acids. CDR3 in DNA: TGTGCCGGGGGGACAGATGTTCAGCCCCAGCATTTT. Translated, it gives CAGGTDVQPQHF.

This clone has only one observation. This chain joins TRBV3-1 (or the pseudogene TRBV3-2) and TRBJ2-7; D gene unclear. The CDR3 is made up of 12 amino acids. V gave up 4 bases and J gave up 6 bases, with 10 bases separating them. The germline gives CDR1 LGHDT, CDR2 YNNKEL (reference sequence). Here the CDR3 reads CASSPSLGEQYF. The CDR3 bases are TGTGCCAGCAGCCCCAGCCTAGGCGAGCAGTACTTC.

The chain has TRBV4-2 and TRBJ2-7; TRBD2 might be the D (7 bases). Trimming removed 0 bases at V and 6 bases at J, with 15 bases between. Germline V gene lookup returns CDR1 LGHNA and CDR2 YNFKEQ. The length of the CDR3 is 15 residues. DNA for the CDR3: TGTGCCAGCAGCCAAGAAAGGGGGGAGGGGACCGAGCAGTACTTC. This translates into CASSQERGEGTEQYF.

V gene TRBV10-2 combines with J gene TRBJ2-1; 8 bases agree with TRBD2. This CDR3 contains 15 residues. Trimming cost V 2 bases and J 4 bases; bases outside gene matches: 4. From germline, CDR1 is WSHSY and CDR2 SAAADI. Here the CDR3 DNA reads TGCGCCAGCAGTGAGGTAGCGGGGAGATACAATGAGCAGTTCTTC. This encodes CASSEVAGRYNEQFF.

The table lists this clone with a few counts. The chain uses TRBV28 and TRBJ1-5; D is undetermined. The V gene's germline CDR1 is MDHEN and CDR2 SYDVKM. The CDR3 has 12 residues. V was pared by 4 bases and J by 6 bases, with 7 bases between. The CDR3: CASSSGAQPQHF. The CDR3 DNA follows: TGTGCCAGCAGTTCCGGAGCTCAGCCCCAGCATTTT.

The V gene is TRBV15, the J gene TRBJ2-7; D might be TRBD1 (5 bases). V dropped 0 bases and J dropped 7 bases, with 16 bases sitting between them. Germline CDR1 is LNHNV and CDR2 is YYDKDF (reference sequence). The CDR3 extends over 15 amino acids. The DNA for the CDR3 is TGTGCCACCAGCAGAGATCCCGACAGACTTGGAGAGCAGTACTTC. It is translated as CATSRDPDRLGEQYF.

The chain uses TRBV19 and TRBJ1-5; D unresolved. The germline CDR1 and CDR2 sequences are LNHDA and SQIVND (reference sequence). The V gene lost 2 bases and the J gene lost 2 bases, with 7 bases spanning the gap. The CDR3 is made up of 14 amino acids. The CDR3 is CASSISNGNQPQHF. DNA of the CDR3: TGTGCCAGTAGTATATCCAATGGCAATCAGCCCCAGCATTTT.

In its sample, this clone was seen a few times. J is TRBJ1-5 and V is TRBV30; 9 positions agree with TRBD1. V was clipped by 1 base and J by 2 bases; unmatched bases: 6. Germline CDR1 and CDR2: GTSNPN and SVGIG (reference sequence). The CDR3 totals 16 residues. For the CDR3, the DNA is TGTGCCTGGAGTGCATCGGGACAGGGAGGCAATCAGCCCCAGCATTTT. As protein: CAWSASGQGGNQPQHF.

This clone was counted a few times. The chain uses TRBV7-9 and TRBJ1-5; no reliable D call. CDR3 length: 13 residues. Trimming removed 3 bases from V and 2 bases from J, with 5 bases in between. Germline-derived CDR1 and CDR2 are SEHNR and FQNEAQ (reference sequence). The CDR3 DNA follows: TGTGCCAGCAGCTTGTCCGGCAATCAGCCCCAGCATTTT. As protein: CASSLSGNQPQHF.

V is TRBV6-2 or TRBV6-3 and J is TRBJ2-7; D is undetermined. This CDR3 has 13 residues. V was clipped by 6 bases and J by 12 bases, with 21 bases between them. Germline CDR1 reads MNHEY; CDR2 reads SVGEGT. This chain's CDR3 is CASSSTPTRSGYF. The CDR3 DNA reads as TGTGCCAGCAGCAGTACCCCGACTCGATCGGGGTACTTC.

V gene TRBV28 combines with J gene TRBJ2-7; D is undetermined. V was shortened by 6 bases and J by 5 bases, with 8 bases between the two germline ends. This CDR3 region has 11 residues. Germline CDR1 reads MDHEN; CDR2 reads SYDVKM. The CDR3 spells CASSLIDEQYF. The CDR3 DNA reads as TGTGCCAGCAGCCTTATAGACGAGCAGTACTTC.

This chain joins TRBV6-5 and TRBJ2-1; the D gene is possibly TRBD1 (6 bases). This CDR3 is 11 amino acids long. The germline CDR1 and CDR2 sequences are MNHEY and SVGAGI. V was trimmed by 10 bases and J by 9 bases, leaving 13 bases between them. CDR3 coding DNA: TGTGCCAACGTACAGGGTCCTGAGCAGTTCTTC. Its translation: CANVQGPEQFF.

This chain uses TRBV6-6 with TRBJ1-4; D call uncertain. This CDR3 is 13 amino acids long. V lost 3 bases, J lost 5 bases, and 7 bases lay in between. Per germline, CDR1 MNHNY and CDR2 SVGAGI (reference sequence). The DNA for the CDR3 is TGTGCCAGCAGTTATAGGAGAAATGAAAAACTGTTTTTT. This translates into CASSYRRNEKLFF.